These 27 T cell receptor beta chains came from one sample sequenced in a study of blood T cell repertoires in COVID-19. The table came from immunoSEQ multiplex PCR; TCRdb's copy has only in-frame clones and leaves some out. The sample has some 200,000 clones, around 84% seen once; the top ten hold around 3%. Sequenced input: peripheral blood. The receptors shown here come from a man aged 50 to 60 who had recovered from COVID-19.

V usage is TRBV6-2 or TRBV6-3 and J usage is TRBJ1-5, with 7 positions matching TRBD1. Germline CDR1 and CDR2: MNHEY and SVGEGT. The trim removed 0 bases at V and 0 bases at J, leaving 8 bases unmatched. The CDR3 runs to 18 residues. CDR3 in DNA: TGTGCCAGCAGTTACTCCCGGCAGGGGGGTCGTAGCAATCAGCCCCAGCATTTT. This encodes CASSYSRQGGRSNQPQHF.

This clone was recorded a few times. The rearrangement joins TRBV2 to TRBJ2-7; 10 bases fit TRBD1. The CDR3 extends over 15 amino acids. The V segment lost 6 bases and the J segment 1 base; nucleotides outside the gene matches: 6. In germline, CDR1 is SNHLY, CDR2 FYNNEI. CDR3 coding DNA: TGTGCCAGCAGCATTGGGGACAGGGGATCCTACGAGCAGTACTTC. It specifies CASSIGDRGSYEQYF.

This chain joins TRBV7-8 and TRBJ1-1, with D perhaps TRBD1 (6 bases). V was shortened by 5 bases and J by 5 bases, with 15 bases between the two germline ends. The germline V gene has CDR1 SGHVS and CDR2 FQNEAQ. The CDR3 sequence is 14 residues long. CDR3 loop: CASSAYRVRTEAFF. The CDR3 DNA follows: TGTGCCAGCAGCGCATACAGGGTAAGGACTGAAGCTTTCTTT.

The rearrangement joins TRBV19 to TRBJ1-5; the D is unclear. The V end was cut by 1 base, the J end by 0 bases, with 4 bases between. Germline CDR1 reads LNHDA; CDR2 reads SQIVND (reference sequence). The CDR3 contains 14 residues. The chain's CDR3 is CASSIASSNQPQHF. CDR3 DNA sequence: TGTGCCAGTAGTATAGCCAGTAGCAATCAGCCCCAGCATTTT.

The genes are TRBV28 and TRBJ1-4; TRBD1 agrees at 9 bases. CDR1 is MDHEN, CDR2 SYDVKM, per germline. Losses at the gene ends were 3 bases for V and 4 bases for J; bases not matched to a gene: 9. There are 17 residues in the CDR3. CDR3 residues: CASSLPPGQGYNEKLFF. CDR3 DNA: TGTGCCAGCAGTTTGCCTCCGGGACAGGGTTATAATGAAAAACTGTTTTTT. The whole variable domain, filled in from reference TRBV28 and TRBJ1-4, reads DVKVTQSSRYLVKRTGEKVFLECVQDMDHENMFWYRQDPGLGLRLIYFSYDVKMKEKGDIPEGYSVSREKKERFSLILESASTNQTSMYLCASSLPPGQGYNEKLFFGSGTQLSVL.

This clone was seen a handful of times. This chain joins TRBV6-5 and TRBJ2-3, with 7 positions matching TRBD2. V shed 8 bases and J 5 bases; nucleotides not matched to a gene: 10. The CDR3 consists of 14 residues. Germline values: CDR1 MNHEY, CDR2 SVGAGI. The CDR3 region has the DNA TGTGCCAGCTGGTGGACGGGAGGAGGAGATACGCAGTATTTT. It codes for CASWWTGGGDTQYF.

V is TRBV28 and J is TRBJ1-2; no definite D call. The V gene's germline CDR1 is MDHEN and CDR2 SYDVKM. The CDR3 is 11 residues long. Trimming removed 4 bases from V and 13 bases from J, with 13 bases in between. The DNA for the CDR3 is TGTGCCAGCAGTTGGGCGGGGTGGCTCACCTTC. Encoded protein: CASSWAGWLTF.

The rearrangement joins TRBV11-3 to TRBJ2-1, with 10 bases fitting TRBD2. The V gene end was trimmed by 4 bases and the J gene end by 5 bases; junction bases not matched to a gene: 8. CDR1 SGHNT and CDR2 YENEEA come from the germline V gene. The CDR3 spans 16 residues. Here the CDR3 DNA reads TGTGCCAGCAGCTCCCGAGCGGGAGGGTCGAACAATGAGCAGTTCTTC. Amino acid sequence: CASSSRAGGSNNEQFF.

This chain connects TRBV9 to TRBJ2-7; a possible D gene is TRBD1 (5 bases). The germline V and J ends were trimmed by 0 bases and 0 bases, with 13 bases remaining between them. In germline, CDR1 is SGDLS, CDR2 YYNGEE. CDR3 size: 16 residues. The CDR3 region is CASSVGTGRSSYEQYF. DNA of the CDR3: TGTGCCAGCAGCGTAGGTACAGGCCGCTCCTCCTACGAGCAGTACTTC.

The chain uses TRBV11-2 and TRBJ1-1; the D gene is possibly TRBD1 (5 bases). V gave up 6 bases and J gave up 0 bases, with 17 bases separating them. The germline V gene encodes CDR1 SGHAT and CDR2 FQNNGV. The CDR3 extends over 16 amino acids. The chain's CDR3 is CASRVPLTGLNTEAFF. In nucleotides, the CDR3 is TGTGCCAGCAGAGTTCCCCTTACAGGCTTGAACACTGAAGCTTTCTTT.

V and J are TRBV28 and TRBJ2-3; 8 bases line up with TRBD2. Germline-derived CDR1 and CDR2 are MDHEN and SYDVKM. The CDR3 consists of 15 residues. V gave up 6 bases and J gave up 0 bases; unmatched junction bases: 5. CDR3 in amino acids: CASREAGASTDTQYF. The DNA of the CDR3 is TGTGCCAGCAGAGAAGCGGGAGCTAGCACAGATACGCAGTATTTT.

This sequence joins TRBV18 and TRBJ2-7; D perhaps matches TRBD2 (6 bases). CDR3 size: 13 residues. V was pared by 3 bases and J by 2 bases, with 8 bases between. Germline V gene sequence: CDR1 KGHSH, CDR2 LQKENI. CDR3 nucleotides: TGTGCCAGCTCACCGGGGGGTACCTACGAGCAGTACTTC. It encodes CASSPGGTYEQYF.

V gene TRBV28 combines with J gene TRBJ2-1; 7 bases are a match to TRBD2. Germline V gene sequence: CDR1 MDHEN, CDR2 SYDVKM. There are 12 residues in the CDR3. The V segment lost 6 bases and the J segment 9 bases; nucleotides outside the gene matches: 5. The CDR3 protein is CASRGGVREQFF. Here the CDR3 DNA reads TGTGCCAGCAGGGGGGGGGTGCGTGAGCAGTTCTTC.

The J gene is TRBJ2-7, the V gene TRBV10-3, with 11 bases matching TRBD1. CDR1 and CDR2 from the germline V gene are ENHRY and SYGVKD. Trimming took 6 bases from V and 1 from J; bases not matched to a gene: 14. This CDR3 contains 18 residues. The CDR3 sequence: CAIRSGTGGPGGSYEQYF. CDR3 DNA sequence: TGTGCCATCAGATCCGGGACAGGGGGACCGGGAGGGTCCTACGAGCAGTACTTC.

This chain links TRBV2 with TRBJ1-5; 7 nucleotides agree with TRBD1. The CDR3 contains 15 residues. The germline V gene encodes CDR1 SNHLY and CDR2 FYNNEI. Trimming at V came to 6 bases and at J to 3 bases, leaving 8 bases not matched to a gene. The DNA for the CDR3 is TGTGCCAGCAGAGAACAGGGGCCTACCAATCAGCCCCAGCATTTT. It encodes CASREQGPTNQPQHF.

DNA of the CDR3: TGTGCCAGCAGTCTCACCCCGGGGAATGAAAAACTGTTTTTT. Its translation: CASSLTPGNEKLFF. The chain has TRBV28 and TRBJ1-4; D call uncertain. The CDR3 length is 14 residues. V gave up 5 bases and J gave up 5 bases, with 12 bases separating them. The germline V gene encodes CDR1 MDHEN and CDR2 SYDVKM.

The gene calls are TRBV6-1 and TRBJ2-4; maybe TRBD1 (7 bases). CDR1 is MNHNS and CDR2 is SASEGT in the germline V gene. V shed 1 base and J shed 0 bases, with 16 bases lying between them. The CDR3 is 18 residues long. The CDR3 region has the DNA TGTGCCAGCAGTGAAGACCCGACAGGGAGGCTAGCCAAAAACATTCAGTACTTC. It is translated as CASSEDPTGRLAKNIQYF.

This rearrangement joins TRBV7-2 to TRBJ2-1, with 11 bases identical to TRBD2. The junction had 7 bases not matched to a gene; V was cut back by 2 bases and J by 7 bases. Germline values: CDR1 SGHTA, CDR2 FQGNSA. The CDR3 is 16 amino acids. The CDR3 protein is CASSLPTSGSSNEQFF. As DNA, the CDR3 is TGTGCCAGCAGCTTACCCACTAGCGGGAGTTCGAATGAGCAGTTCTTC.

The chain has TRBV18 and TRBJ1-3; D remains ambiguous. The ends were cut back, 3 bases at V and 4 bases at J, with 10 bases in the middle. The CDR3 loop spans 14 amino acids. In germline, CDR1 is KGHSH, CDR2 LQKENI. The CDR3 bases are TGTGCCAGCTCACCGGCCGGGGTCGGAAACACCATATATTTT. Translation: CASSPAGVGNTIYF.

This sequence joins TRBV27 and TRBJ2-7; 12 bases are a match to TRBD2. The CDR3 length is 15 residues. V lost 7 bases, J lost 2 bases, and 6 bases stayed unmatched. The V gene's germline CDR1 is MNHEY and CDR2 SMNVEV (reference sequence). The CDR3 region has the DNA TGTGCCAGCACCCCCGCTAGCGGGAGGGCCTACGAGCAGTACTTC. Its protein is CASTPASGRAYEQYF.

The chain carries TRBV7-9 and TRBJ2-1; tentative D call: TRBD1 (7 bases). Germline V lookup: CDR1 SEHNR, CDR2 FQNEAQ (reference sequence). This CDR3 is built from 12 residues. Trimming removed 5 bases at V and 7 bases at J, with 9 bases between. The chain's CDR3 is CASSPGGNEQFF. In nucleotides, the CDR3 is TGTGCCAGCAGCCCAGGGGGGAATGAGCAGTTCTTC.

The chain has TRBV7-2 and TRBJ2-7; tentative D call: TRBD1 (7 bases). The CDR3 has 14 residues. Per the germline V gene, CDR1 is SGHTA and CDR2 is FQGNSA. V lost 6 bases and J 7 bases, leaving 19 bases between the germline ends. The CDR3 loop reads CASSFPGGLREQYF. The CDR3 nucleotides read TGTGCCAGCAGTTTCCCAGGGGGGCTGAGGGAGCAGTACTTC.

The V and J genes are TRBV7-9 and TRBJ2-1, with TRBD2 matching 8 bases. J gave up 13 bases and V 1 base, and 6 bases lay outside the gene matches. The germline CDR1 and CDR2 sequences are SEHNR and FQNEAQ (reference sequence). CDR3 length: 13 amino acids. CDR3 coding DNA: TGTGCCAGCAGCTTAGTTGGCGCGGGAGGACAGTTCTTC. Its protein product is CASSLVGAGGQFF.

This clone has only a few counts. This chain links TRBV18 with TRBJ1-5, with TRBD1 as a possible D gene (5 bases). Trimming took 4 bases from V and 7 from J, leaving 14 bases between them. Germline V CDR1 and CDR2: KGHSH, LQKENI. This CDR3 is built from 14 residues. The CDR3 reads CASSQGGARQPQHF. DNA of the CDR3: TGTGCCAGCTCACAAGGAGGGGCGCGGCAGCCCCAGCATTTT.

CDR3: CASSKSGTGKETQYF. In nucleotides, the CDR3 is TGTGCCAGCAGTAAATCCGGGACAGGGAAAGAGACCCAGTACTTC. The chain links TRBV6-5 to TRBJ2-5; TRBD1 aligns across 9 bases. CDR1 and CDR2 from the germline V gene are MNHEY and SVGAGI. Losses at the gene ends were 5 bases for V and 3 bases for J; bases not matched to a gene: 7. The CDR3 length is 15 residues.

The chain recombines TRBV29-1 with TRBJ1-5, with 9 bases fitting TRBD1. This CDR3 has 13 amino acids. Trimming took 4 bases from V and 6 from J; bases not matched to a gene: 4. In germline, CDR1 is SQVTM, CDR2 ANQGSEA. CDR3 in amino acids: CSVAGTGSQPQHF. The DNA of the CDR3 is TGCAGCGTTGCAGGGACAGGGAGTCAGCCCCAGCATTTT.

This clone was seen more than once but under ten times. This chain connects TRBV19 to TRBJ1-1; D not resolved. This CDR3 comprises 16 residues. Germline V gene data show CDR1 as LNHDA and CDR2 as SQIVND (reference sequence). Trimming pared 0 bases from V and 1 base from J, leaving 12 bases between. The CDR3 nucleotides read TGTGCCAGTAGTATAGATCCTAATTTGTGGAACACTGAAGCTTTCTTT. Residues: CASSIDPNLWNTEAFF.